The 5 T cell receptor beta chains below come from one sample, sequenced in a study of tumour-infiltrating T cells in Burkitt lymphoma. Some clones are missing from TCRdb's copy, which holds only in-frame ones; the method was immunoSEQ multiplex PCR. This sample yields some 13,000 clones, of which 65% to 90% are seen a single time; approximately 1.5% belongs to the top ten. The sequencing sample was made of tumor tissue. The receptors shown here come from a human donor with diffuse large B-cell lymphoma.

Comment on this clone: Compared with germline, one end of the junction differs, possibly owing to a read error. The gene calls are TRBV18 and TRBJ2-7, with D perhaps matching TRBD1 (6 bases). The CDR3 consists of 12 residues. The germline V gene has CDR1 KGHSH and CDR2 LQKENI. CDR3 sequence (DNA): TGTGCCAGCTCACCGACGGGACAAGCCTCAAGCTTC. Encoded protein: CASSPTGQASSF. Full variable domain (missing parts from reference TRBV18 and TRBJ2-7): NAGVMQNPRHLVRRRGQEARLRCSPMKGHSHVYWYRQLPEEGLKFMVYLQKENIIDESGMPKERFSAEFPKEGPSILRIQQVVRGDSAAYFCASSPTGQASSFGPGTRLTVT.

The rearrangement uses TRBV6-5 and TRBJ2-1; 7 bases match TRBD2. V gave up 6 bases and J gave up 0 bases; unmatched junction bases: 5. Per the germline V gene, CDR1 is MNHEY and CDR2 is SVGAGI. CDR3 length equals 15 residues. CDR3 in amino acids: CASSLLAFSYNEQFF. The CDR3 coding sequence is TGTGCCAGCAGCCTACTAGCGTTCTCCTACAATGAGCAGTTCTTC.

This clone is a singleton in its sample. The chain employs TRBV6-6 and TRBJ2-7; possibly TRBD1 or TRBD2 for D (6 bases each). CDR3 length: 16 amino acids. V was pared by 6 bases and J by 2 bases, with 20 bases between. CDR1 is MNHNY, CDR2 SVGAGI, per germline (reference sequence). DNA for the CDR3: TGTGCCAGCAGCCCCACACACATGAGGGGGGCCTACGAGCAGTACTTC. Translation: CASSPTHMRGAYEQYF.

The gene calls are TRBV4-3 and TRBJ1-4; no definite D call. The CDR3 is made up of 15 amino acids. In germline, CDR1 is LGHNA, CDR2 YSLEER. Trimming removed 5 bases from V and 1 base from J, with 11 bases in between. The CDR3 reads CASSASAITNEKLFF. DNA for the CDR3: TGCGCCAGCAGCGCGAGTGCCATAACTAATGAAAAACTGTTTTTT.

The chain has TRBV5-6 and TRBJ2-7; 14 bases map to TRBD2. This CDR3 is 16 amino acids long. The V segment lost 2 bases and the J segment 1 base; nucleotides outside the gene matches: 2. Per germline, CDR1 SGHDT and CDR2 YYEEEE. In DNA, the CDR3 is TGTGCCAGCAGCTTACGGACTAGCGGGAGGTCCTACGAGCAGTACTTC. It encodes CASSLRTSGRSYEQYF.